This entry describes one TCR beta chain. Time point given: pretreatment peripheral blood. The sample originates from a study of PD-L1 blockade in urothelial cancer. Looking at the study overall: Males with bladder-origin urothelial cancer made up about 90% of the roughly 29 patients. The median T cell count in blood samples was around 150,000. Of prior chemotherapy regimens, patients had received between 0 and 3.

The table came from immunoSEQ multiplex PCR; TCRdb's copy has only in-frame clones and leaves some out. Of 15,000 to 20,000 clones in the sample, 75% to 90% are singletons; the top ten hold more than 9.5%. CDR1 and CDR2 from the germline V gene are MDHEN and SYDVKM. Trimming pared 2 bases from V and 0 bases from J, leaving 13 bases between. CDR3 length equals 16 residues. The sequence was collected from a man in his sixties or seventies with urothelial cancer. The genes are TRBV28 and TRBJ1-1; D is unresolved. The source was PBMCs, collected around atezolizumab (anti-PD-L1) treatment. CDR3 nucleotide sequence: TGTGCCAGCAGTTTAAATGCGGAAATCCTGAACACTGAAGCTTTCTTT. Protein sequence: CASSLNAEILNTEAFF.